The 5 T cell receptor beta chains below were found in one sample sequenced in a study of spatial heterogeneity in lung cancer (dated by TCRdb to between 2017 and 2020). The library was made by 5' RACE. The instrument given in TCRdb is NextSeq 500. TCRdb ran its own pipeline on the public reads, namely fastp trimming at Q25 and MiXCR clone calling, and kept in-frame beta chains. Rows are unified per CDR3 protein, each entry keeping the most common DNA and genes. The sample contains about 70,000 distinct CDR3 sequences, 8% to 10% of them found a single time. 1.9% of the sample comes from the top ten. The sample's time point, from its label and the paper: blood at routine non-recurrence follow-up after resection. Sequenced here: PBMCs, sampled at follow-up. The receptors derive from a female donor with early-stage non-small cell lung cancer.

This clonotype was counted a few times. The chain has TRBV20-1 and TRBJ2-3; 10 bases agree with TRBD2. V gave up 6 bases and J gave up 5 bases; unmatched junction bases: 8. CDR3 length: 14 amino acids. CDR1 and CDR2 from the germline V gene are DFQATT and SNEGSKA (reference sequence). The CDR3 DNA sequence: TGCAGTGCCTTTACTAGCGGGATTGGAGATACGCAGTATTTT. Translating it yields CSAFTSGIGDTQYF.

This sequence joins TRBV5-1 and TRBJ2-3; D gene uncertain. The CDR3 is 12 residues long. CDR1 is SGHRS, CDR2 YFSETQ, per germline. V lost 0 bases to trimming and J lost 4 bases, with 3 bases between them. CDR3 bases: TGCGCCAGCAGCTTGGACGCAGATACGCAGTATTTT. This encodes CASSLDADTQYF.

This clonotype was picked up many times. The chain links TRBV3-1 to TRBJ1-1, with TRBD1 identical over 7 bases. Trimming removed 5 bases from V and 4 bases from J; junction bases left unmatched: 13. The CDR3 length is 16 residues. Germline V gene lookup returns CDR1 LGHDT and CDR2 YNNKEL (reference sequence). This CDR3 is CASSFRGRQGGTEAFF. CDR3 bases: TGTGCCAGCAGCTTCCGAGGGAGACAGGGAGGCACTGAAGCTTTCTTT.

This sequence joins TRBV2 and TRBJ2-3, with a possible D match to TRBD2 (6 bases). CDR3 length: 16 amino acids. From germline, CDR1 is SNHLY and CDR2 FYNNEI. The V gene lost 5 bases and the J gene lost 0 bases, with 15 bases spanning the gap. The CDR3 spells CASSPLGGASTDTQYF. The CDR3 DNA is TGTGCCAGCAGTCCTTTGGGCGGGGCTAGCACAGATACGCAGTATTTT.

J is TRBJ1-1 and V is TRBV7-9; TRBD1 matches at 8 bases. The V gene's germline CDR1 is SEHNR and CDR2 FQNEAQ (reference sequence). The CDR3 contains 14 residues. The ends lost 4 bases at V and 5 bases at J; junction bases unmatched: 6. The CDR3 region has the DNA TGTGCCAGCAGCTACAGGCAGGGGGCAACTGAAGCTTTCTTT. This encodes CASSYRQGATEAFF.